Listed here are 5 T cell receptor beta chains from one sample, sequenced in a study of T cell repertoires in cytomegalovirus infection. TCRdb reanalysed the reads using MiXCR and keeps one entry per CDR3 protein. The table lists about 300,000 distinct CDR3 sequences, roughly a tenth of them singletons, with around 2.6% in the top ten. Sample: PBMCs. These receptors came from a human donor in good health (CMV status not recorded). Some clones in this sample may be carry-over from other donors' samples.

In its sample, this clonotype was seen many times. The rearrangement uses TRBV20-1 and TRBJ2-1, with TRBD1 matching 7 bases. The J segment lost 9 bases and the V segment lost 3 bases, leaving 8 bases of the junction unmatched. The germline V gene encodes CDR1 DFQATT and CDR2 SNEGSKA (reference sequence). This CDR3 is 13 amino acids long. Here the CDR3 DNA reads TGCAGTGCTAGCGGACAGGCGGACGGTGAGCAGTTCTTC. The encoded protein is CSASGQADGEQFF.

This clonotype was detected only a few times. The chain couples TRBV3-1 to TRBJ1-5; D is ambiguous. The germline V and J ends were trimmed by 0 bases and 6 bases, with 6 bases remaining between them. The CDR3 runs to 13 residues. Germline V gives CDR1 LGHDT, CDR2 YNNKEL (reference sequence). CDR3 DNA sequence: TGTGCCAGCAGCCAAGAATTGGCTCAGCCCCAGCATTTT. Its protein is CASSQELAQPQHF.

This clonotype was observed many times. The chain joins TRBV12-3 or TRBV12-4 to TRBJ2-1; the D is unclear. V gave up 8 bases and J gave up 8 bases, with 13 bases separating them. This CDR3 has 12 amino acids. The CDR3 protein is CASATRFHEQFF. CDR3 in DNA: TGTGCCAGCGCAACCCGCTTCCATGAGCAGTTCTTC.

This clonotype turned up a few times. CDR3 bases: TGTGCCAGCAGCTTGGTTGTGTTTTCCTACAATGAGCAGTTCTTC. This codes for CASSLVVFSYNEQFF. The rearrangement joins TRBV5-5 to TRBJ2-1; D call uncertain. Trimming left V 0 bases short and J 1 base short, with 8 bases between. CDR1 and CDR2 from the germline V gene are SGHKS and YYEKEE (reference sequence). CDR3 length: 15 residues. Full variable domain (outside the CDR3, taken from reference TRBV5-5 and TRBJ2-1): DAGVTQSPTHLIKTRGQQVTLRCSPISGHKSVSWYQQVLGQGPQFIFQYYEKEERGRGNFPDRFSARQFPNYSSELNVNALLLGDSALYLCASSLVVFSYNEQFFGPGTRLTVL.

The rearrangement uses TRBV5-1 and TRBJ2-3, with 12 bases that match TRBD2. This CDR3 has 15 residues. V lost 7 bases to trimming and J lost 4 bases; unmatched junction nucleotides: 7. The germline CDR1 and CDR2 sequences are SGHRS and YFSETQ. The CDR3 region is CASRPSGGVADTQYF. The CDR3 DNA is TGCGCCAGCCGCCCTAGCGGGGGGGTTGCAGATACGCAGTATTTT.